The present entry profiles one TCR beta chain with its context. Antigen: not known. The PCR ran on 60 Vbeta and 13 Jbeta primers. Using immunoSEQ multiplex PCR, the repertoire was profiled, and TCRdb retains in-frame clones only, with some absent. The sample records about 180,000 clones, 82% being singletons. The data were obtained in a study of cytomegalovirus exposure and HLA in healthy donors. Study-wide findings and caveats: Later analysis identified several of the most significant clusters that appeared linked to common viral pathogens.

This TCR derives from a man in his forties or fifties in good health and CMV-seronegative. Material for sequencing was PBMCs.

This chain's CDR3 is CASSLGAGIVNEQFF. The CDR3, as DNA: TGTGCCAGCAGCTTAGGGGCAGGGATTGTAAATGAGCAGTTCTTC. V is TRBV7-9 and J is TRBJ2-1; TRBD1 might be the D (5 bases). V lost 1 base to trimming and J lost 7 bases, with 14 bases between them. The CDR3 has 15 amino acids. Germline V CDR1 and CDR2: SEHNR, FQNEAQ (reference sequence).